This T cell receptor beta chain was profiled in a study of T cells in women clearing cervical HPV infection. At the level of the study: Blood came at first lesion visit for cases, post-clearance for controls.

The V gene's germline CDR1 is MNHNS and CDR2 SASEGT. This CDR3 has 13 amino acids. As for this clone: What it binds is not known. The CDR3 end is not reached by the read, which stops 3 residues before it; the germline J gene fills it in.

Study-level results: TRBV6-7 relative abundance averaged approximately 0.11% in cases and approximately 0.15% in controls.

TCR beta CDR3 amplified by multiplex PCR from approximately 1,200 ng genomic DNA. Produced via immunoSEQ multiplex PCR; TCRdb's table is partial and in-frame only. Recorded here are about 23,000 clones; the top ten clones represent more than 8%. The receptor was isolated from a woman between 18 and 70 years old with a cervical HPV16 infection that either progressed to CIN3+ or cleared (not recorded which). Material: blood buffy coat. This rearrangement joins TRBV6-1 to TRBJ1-1; D call uncertain. The CDR3 DNA, read in part, is TGTGCCAGCAGTGAAGCTGAAGCCCACGAG. Amino acid sequence: CASSEAEAHE. In full, the CDR3 is CASSEAEAHEAFF.